This T cell receptor beta chain stems from a study of shared clonotypes between healthy human individuals. The CDR3 has 14 amino acids. Germline V gene lookup returns CDR1 SNHLY and CDR2 FYNNEI. The V end was cut by 2 bases, the J end by 4 bases, with 12 bases between. The authors ran unsorted PBMC replicate PCRs on around 320 ng DNA, some 30,000 T cell genomes. Repertoires were generated with immunoSEQ multiplex PCR, while TCRdb's copy carries only in-frame clones and drops some. The top ten clones hold roughly 13% of a sample with 450,000 to 500,000 clones, roughly 80% of them seen once. Study-level findings and limits: Donor clonotype sharing was expected to depend on sequencing depth.

On this clone: Its antigen is undetermined.

This chain links TRBV2 with TRBJ2-7; perhaps TRBD2 as D (6 bases). The receptor was isolated from a woman in her forties in good health. Some clones in this sample may be carry-over from other donors' samples. The sequencing sample was made of PBMCs. The CDR3 spells CASSEIAEGYEQYF. The CDR3 DNA is TGTGCCAGCAGTGAAATAGCGGAGGGGTACGAGCAGTACTTC.